This T cell receptor beta chain derives from a study of human T cells and chemical hapten exposure. Stated time point: patch test 3, about 24 weeks after DPC sensitization. Noted treatment: therapeutic diphenylcyclopropenone sensitization with weekly scalp DPC. Trimming at V came to 5 bases and at J to 1 base, leaving 4 bases not matched to a gene. The CDR3 is made up of 14 amino acids. The study used a library that attached unique molecular identifiers to individual cDNA molecules. How the authors handled the data: Sequenced samples showed a median of roughly 99,000 TCRs each, with counts running from about 20,000 to 690,000. TCRdb reanalysed the RACE reads using MiXCR and keeps one entry per CDR3 protein. The V and J calls were determined by TCRdb, not by the authors. The data contain under 200,000 distinct CDR3 sequences, roughly a quarter of them singletons.

The chain couples TRBV12-3 or TRBV12-4 to TRBJ1-1, with 7 bases that match TRBD1. This sample comprised whole blood, obtained in connection with sensitization to the hapten diphenylcyclopropenone (DPC). This sequence originates from a young woman with alopecia areata. Some clones in this sample may be carry-over from other donors' samples. CDR3 region: CASSRQGSNTEAFF. The DNA for the CDR3 is TGTGCCAGCAGTCGACAGGGATCGAACACTGAAGCTTTCTTT.